This T cell receptor beta chain was sequenced in a study of identical twins (dated by TCRdb to between 2015 and 2016). Study-wide context: TCR alpha and beta repertoires from monozygotic twins, unrelated adults of various ages and cord blood were deep-sequenced to test whether fetal clonotypes persist. To rule out contamination, replicate twin experiments were performed at different times with different library preparation protocols.

For CDR1 and CDR2, the germline V gene (reference sequence) lists DFQATT and SNEGSKA. The CDR3 covers 13 residues, taking in both the cysteine and the phenylalanine. Only CDR3 DNA is held: 39 bases, read in frame from base 1. V is shortened by 4 bases, J by 9 bases, and the region joining them spans 16 bases. All donors were healthy Caucasians. Miltenyi CD45RO+ enrichment and human naive T-cell isolation kits were used to isolate memory (CD45RO+) and naive T cells from PBMC. At least ten counts were recorded for this clonotype. The antigen it recognizes is unknown. Base qualities are missing; no much larger clone stands one base away. Libraries were constructed by 5' RACE. The sample was run on an Illumina HiSeq 2000. Template switching added a universal primer binding site, and the final cDNA carried a unique molecular identifier that allowed TCR cDNA molecules to be counted accurately. Specific primers in the conserved constant-segment region were used to synthesize first-strand cDNA for the TCR alpha and beta chains. To control for contamination, every cDNA library was double barcoded, receiving both a SMART-Mk sample barcode and Illumina barcodes. TruSeq adapter sequences, together with Illumina sample barcodes, were added in two successive PCR steps. Sequencing of the TCR alpha and beta cDNA libraries was done on the Illumina HiSeq platform using custom primers. Per the original workflow: MiGEC processed the raw reads to extract unique molecular identifiers, while MiXCR was used to determine the CDR3 positions. For each individual, recombination models were inferred using an EM algorithm with the repgenHMM and IGoR tools. The analysis of shared clonotypes was done with the tcR package in R, with sharing normalized by the product of cloneset sizes. To study raw recombination free of thymic and clonal selection effects, out-of-frame nonproductive sequences were analyzed. TCRdb redid the processing of the public reads, applying fastp at Q25 and MiXCR, and retained in-frame beta chains. Records with the same CDR3 protein are collapsed into one entry carrying the most frequent genes and DNA. The V and J calls were determined by TCRdb, not by the authors. The sample table lists about 160,000 distinct CDR3 sequences, roughly 3.5% of them with a count of one. The ten largest clones add up to approximately 7.7% of the sample.

On the study overall, not on this receptor specifically: In beta out-of-frame sequences, excess twin sharing was weaker, because having fewer shared sequences lowered the signal-to-noise ratio. Abundant cord blood beta clonotypes had fewer insertions, young adult naive repertoires showed a similar but weaker trend, and memory repertoires showed no such trend. Conclusions relied on cross-sectional statistical analysis, since the same donors could not be followed over many years. Zero-insertion analyses could be partly confounded by invariant T cells such as MAIT and iNKT, though diverse VJ usage argued against such confounding for most clonotypes. In monozygotic twins, out-of-frame TCR alpha sharing was systematically underestimated by recombination models, although the models agreed with sharing between unrelated individuals. Compared with coincidental sharing between unrelated individuals, out-of-frame TCR alpha sequences shared between twins had an excess of sequences with low generation probability.

Recombination connected TRBV20-1 to TRBJ2-1; a confident D gene designation cannot be given. The sequence was collected from a man aged 18 to 30 in good health. Sequencing was done on a sample of memory T cells sorted from blood. Reading the label with the study, this specimen's cell subset or site is: CD45RO+ enriched T cells. The sequenced DNA is TGCAGTGCTATGAGACCCCAAGGCAGTGAGCAGTTCTTC. This translates into CSAMRPQGSEQFF.